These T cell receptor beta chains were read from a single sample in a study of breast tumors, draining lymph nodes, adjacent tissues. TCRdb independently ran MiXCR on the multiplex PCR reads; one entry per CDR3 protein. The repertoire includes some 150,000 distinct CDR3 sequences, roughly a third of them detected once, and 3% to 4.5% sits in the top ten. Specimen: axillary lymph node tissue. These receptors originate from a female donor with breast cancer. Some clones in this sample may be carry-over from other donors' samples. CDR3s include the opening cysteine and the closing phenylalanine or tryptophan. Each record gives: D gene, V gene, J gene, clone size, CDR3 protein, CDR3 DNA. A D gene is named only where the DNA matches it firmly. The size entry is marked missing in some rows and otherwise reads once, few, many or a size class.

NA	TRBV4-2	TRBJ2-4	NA	CASSQDTRVDGDIQYF	TGTGCCAGCAGCCAAGACACTAGGGTGGATGGGGACATTCAGTACTTC
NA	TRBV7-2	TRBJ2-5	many	CASSLGYQETQYF	TGTGCCAGCAGCTTAGGGTACCAAGAGACCCAGTACTTC
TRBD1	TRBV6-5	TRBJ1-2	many	CASRPPGTGGSDGYTF	TGTGCCAGCAGGCCCCCCGGGACAGGGGGATCGGATGGCTACACCTTC
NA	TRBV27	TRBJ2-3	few	CASRWASGTDTQYF	TGTGCCAGCCGATGGGCCTCAGGGACAGATACGCAGTATTTT
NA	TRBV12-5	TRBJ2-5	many	CASGLGYPETQYF	TGTGCTAGTGGTTTGGGTTACCCGGAGACCCAGTACTTC
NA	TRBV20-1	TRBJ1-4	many	CSARESVPNEKLFF	TGCAGTGCTAGAGAGTCGGTACCTAATGAAAAACTGTTTTTT
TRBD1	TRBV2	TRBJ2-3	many	CASSLTGGDTQYF	TGTGCCAGCAGTCTGACAGGGGGAGATACGCAGTATTTT
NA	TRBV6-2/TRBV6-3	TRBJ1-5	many	CASSPQGYNQPQHF	TGTGCCAGCAGTCCACAGGGTTACAATCAGCCCCAGCATTTT
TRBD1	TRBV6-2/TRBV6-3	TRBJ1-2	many	CASSPPSGGADGYTF	TGTGCCAGCAGTCCTCCGTCAGGGGGCGCGGATGGCTACACCTTC
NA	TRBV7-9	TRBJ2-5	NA	CASGFLQETQYF	TGTGCCAGCGGTTTCCTGCAAGAGACCCAGTACTTC
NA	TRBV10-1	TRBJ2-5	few	CASSESPQETQYF	TGCGCCAGCAGTGAGTCGCCCCAAGAGACCCAGTACTTC
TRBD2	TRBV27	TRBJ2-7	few	CATSAGVGVYEQYF	TGTGCCACCTCGGCGGGGGTGGGGGTTTACGAGCAGTACTTC
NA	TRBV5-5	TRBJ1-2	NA	CASSLGQAAEGYTF	TGTGCCAGCAGCTTGGGACAGGCGGCGGAGGGCTACACCTTC
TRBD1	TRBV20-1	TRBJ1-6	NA	CSARTGFDNSPLRF	TGCAGTGCGAGGACAGGGTTTGATAATTCACCCCTCCGCTTC
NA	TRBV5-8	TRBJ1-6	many	CASSLGQEYNSPLHF	TGTGCCAGCAGCTTGGGGCAGGAGTATAATTCACCCCTCCACTTT
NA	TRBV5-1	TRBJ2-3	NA	CASSLASGAGRIPSTDTQYF	TGCGCCAGCAGCTTGGCCTCGGGAGCGGGTAGAATTCCTAGCACAGATACGCAGTATTTT
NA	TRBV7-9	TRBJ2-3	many	CASSLERSGQYF	TGTGCCAGCAGCTTAGAAAGGAGCGGGCAGTATTTT
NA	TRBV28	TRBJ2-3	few	CASSLWSGGSSTDTQYF	TGTGCCAGCAGTTTATGGTCGGGGGGCTCGAGCACAGATACGCAGTATTTT
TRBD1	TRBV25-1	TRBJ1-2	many	CASSGHGTGGGGYTF	TGTGCCAGCAGTGGTCACGGGACAGGGGGGGGTGGCTACACCTTC
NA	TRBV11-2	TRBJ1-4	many	CASRFGVRGEKLFF	TGTGCCAGCCGTTTTGGGGTACGAGGTGAAAAACTGTTTTTT
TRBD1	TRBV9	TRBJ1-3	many	CASSAGPGQGLIGNTIYF	TGTGCCAGCAGCGCCGGACCGGGACAGGGACTAATCGGAAACACCATATATTTT
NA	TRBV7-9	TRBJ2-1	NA	CASSLGSGLGNEQFF	TGTGCCAGCAGCTTAGGTAGCGGCCTGGGGAATGAGCAGTTCTTC
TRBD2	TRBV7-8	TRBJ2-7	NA	CASSRGLAGSYEQHF	TGTGCCAGCAGCCGCGGACTAGCGGGTTCCTACGAGCAGCACTTC
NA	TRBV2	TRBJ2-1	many	CASSSRAQQFF	TGTGCCAGCAGCTCTCGGGCCCAGCAGTTCTTC
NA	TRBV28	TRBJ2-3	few	CASSSPGSPTDTQYF	TGTGCCAGCAGTTCCCCCGGGTCCCCCACAGATACGCAGTATTTT
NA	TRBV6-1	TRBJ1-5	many	CASSEGLVGVSNQPQHF	TGTGCCAGCAGTGAGGGACTAGTGGGAGTTAGCAATCAGCCCCAGCATTTT
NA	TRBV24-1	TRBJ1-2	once	CATSDLSGRGYTF	TGTGCCACCAGTGATTTGTCGGGGAGAGGCTACACCTTC
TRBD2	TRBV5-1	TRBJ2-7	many	CASSLGASGSYEQYF	TGCGCCAGCAGCTTGGGTGCTAGCGGATCCTACGAGCAGTACTTC
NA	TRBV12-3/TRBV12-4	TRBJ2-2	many	CASSSGPPGELFF	TGTGCCAGCAGTTCGGGACCGCCCGGGGAGCTGTTTTTT
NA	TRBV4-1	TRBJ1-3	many	CASSQVGVGNTIYF	TGCGCCAGCAGCCAAGTAGGGGTTGGAAACACCATATATTTT
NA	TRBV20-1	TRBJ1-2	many	CSARTDYGYTF	TGCAGTGCTAGGACAGACTATGGCTACACCTTC